The 21 T cell receptor beta chains below come from one sample, sequenced in a study of T cells in Graves' hyperthyroidism and ophthalmopathy. Amplified TCR beta CDR3 regions came from RNA transcripts. First-round RT-PCR targeting the TCR CDR3 was performed with the HTBI primer set. Each CDR3 protein gets one entry after TCRdb re-called the multiplex PCR reads with MiXCR. The table has roughly 510,000 distinct CDR3 sequences, less than 25% seen once. Sequenced sample: blood. The receptors originated from a man aged 18 to 29 with Graves' hyperthyroidism.

This clonotype was observed a handful of times. The V gene is TRBV2, the J gene TRBJ2-5; the D call may be TRBD1 or TRBD2 (5 bases each). This CDR3 region has 15 residues. V was clipped by 3 bases and J by 5 bases, with 16 bases between them. Looked up from germline, CDR1 is SNHLY and CDR2 is FYNNEI. CDR3 sequence reads: CASSDLGRQFETQYF. The CDR3 region has the DNA TGTGCCAGCAGTGATTTGGGACGGCAGTTCGAGACCCAGTACTTC. The full variable domain, with the rest looked up from reference TRBV2 and TRBJ2-5, is EPEVTQTPSHQVTQMGQEVILRCVPISNHLYFYWYRQILGQKVEFLVSFYNNEISEKSEIFDDQFSVERPDGSNFTLKIRSTKLEDSAMYFCASSDLGRQFETQYFGPGTRLLVL.

The table lists this clonotype with many counts. This rearrangement joins TRBV7-9 to TRBJ2-7; the D is unclear. V gave up 5 bases and J gave up 6 bases, with 17 bases separating them. CDR1 SEHNR and CDR2 FQNEAQ come from the germline V gene (reference sequence). The CDR3 is 14 amino acids. The CDR3 DNA is TGTGCCAGCAGCCCCCCTCAGAGTCTGGGCGAGCAGTACTTC. Translation gives CASSPPQSLGEQYF.

This clonotype has more than one count but fewer than ten. The rearrangement uses TRBV6-2 or TRBV6-3 and TRBJ2-5, with 10 positions matching TRBD1. The CDR3 contains 14 residues. Germline V gene lookup returns CDR1 MNHEY and CDR2 SVGEGT. Trimming removed 2 bases from V and 5 bases from J; junction bases left unmatched: 2. The DNA of the CDR3 is TGTGCCAGCAGTTACATGACAGGGGGCGAGACCCAGTACTTC. This gives the protein CASSYMTGGETQYF.

This clonotype was counted only a few times. The chain carries TRBV18 and TRBJ1-6; TRBD1 might be the D (6 bases). The V gene's germline CDR1 is KGHSH and CDR2 LQKENI. CDR3 size: 13 residues. Trimming left V 5 bases short and J 10 bases short, with 12 bases between. As DNA, the CDR3 is TGTGCCAGCTCAGCGGGACACATCTCACCCCTCCACTTT. It encodes CASSAGHISPLHF.

The table lists this clonotype with many counts. V usage is TRBV6-5 and J usage is TRBJ1-1; 8 bases are shared with TRBD1. Germline CDR1 is MNHEY and CDR2 is SVGAGI. The CDR3 runs to 15 residues. Unmatched junction bases numbered 7, after V lost 2 bases and J lost 5 bases. For the CDR3, the DNA is TGTGCCAGCAGTTACCGAGACAGGGGTGGAACTGAAGCTTTCTTT. It codes for CASSYRDRGGTEAFF.

The sample holds a few counts of this clonotype. The chain uses TRBV6-1 and TRBJ1-5, with D perhaps matching TRBD1 (6 bases). Germline loops: CDR1 MNHNS, CDR2 SASEGT. V shed 10 bases and J shed 8 bases, with 15 bases lying between them. The CDR3 sequence is 12 residues long. The CDR3 sequence: CATNGGREPQHF. Written as DNA, the CDR3 is TGTGCCACCAACGGGGGCCGGGAGCCCCAGCATTTT.

The rearrangement uses TRBV4-1 and TRBJ1-2; D uncertain. V lost 4 bases and J 3 bases, leaving 12 bases between the germline ends. CDR1 is MGHRA and CDR2 is YSYEKL in the germline V gene. This CDR3 comprises 14 residues. The CDR3 DNA follows: TGCGCCAGCAGCCCTTCGGTCGCGGACTATGGCTACACCTTC. Its translation: CASSPSVADYGYTF.

This clonotype was seen more than once but under ten times. The CDR3 reads CASSPGGALGNTIYF. CDR3 nucleotide sequence: TGTGCCAGCAGCCCCGGCGGGGCGCTTGGAAACACCATATATTTT. The chain joins TRBV9 to TRBJ1-3; tentatively, D is TRBD1 (5 bases). The CDR3 spans 15 residues. Trimming took off 4 bases at V and 3 bases at J, with 14 bases between the two ends. Germline V gene data show CDR1 as SGDLS and CDR2 as YYNGEE.

V is TRBV25-1 and J is TRBJ2-7; 7 bases line up with TRBD2. Per germline, CDR1 MGHDK and CDR2 SYGVNS. The CDR3 covers 13 residues. The J segment lost 3 bases and the V segment lost 6 bases, leaving 5 bases of the junction unmatched. As DNA, the CDR3 is TGTGCCAGCAGGCCTACTAGCGTCTACGAGCAGTACTTC. It translates to CASRPTSVYEQYF.

About this clonotype itself: The CDR3 end shows no conserved phenylalanine or tryptophan, and so a read error is likely. The chain uses TRBV28 and TRBJ1-1, with TRBD1 as a possible D gene (5 bases). V lost 3 bases, J lost 1 base, and 12 bases lay in between. In germline, CDR1 is MDHEN, CDR2 SYDVKM. There are 15 residues in the CDR3. The CDR3: CASSFLLGENTEAFY. CDR3 nucleotide sequence: TGTGCCAGCAGTTTTCTTCTAGGGGAGAACACTGAAGCTTTCTAT.

This clonotype was counted many times. The V call is TRBV6-1, the J call TRBJ1-5, with TRBD1 as a possible D gene (6 bases). Trimming took off 3 bases at V and 7 bases at J, with 16 bases between the two ends. Per germline, CDR1 MNHNS and CDR2 SASEGT. This CDR3 is built from 15 residues. CDR3 coding DNA: TGTGCCAGCAGTGATCGGGGGGGGGCCGGACAGCCCCAGCATTTT. Protein sequence: CASSDRGGAGQPQHF.

The chain employs TRBV9 and TRBJ1-2; 9 positions match TRBD1. CDR3 length: 16 amino acids. Germline V gene sequence: CDR1 SGDLS, CDR2 YYNGEE. V shed 7 bases, J shed 8 bases, and the junction held 18 bases outside the gene matches. CDR3 in amino acids: CASARTGVDYGGGYTF. The CDR3 DNA reads TGTGCCAGCGCGCGGACAGGGGTGGACTATGGAGGAGGCTACACCTTC.

This clonotype was counted ten times or more. V is TRBV6-5 and J is TRBJ2-2, with unresolved D. Trimming cost V 4 bases and J 3 bases, with 18 bases left between them. The CDR3 totals 17 residues. The germline V gene encodes CDR1 MNHEY and CDR2 SVGAGI. The CDR3 here is CASSSPSLYQHTGELFF. The CDR3 nucleotides read TGTGCCAGCAGTTCCCCTTCCTTATACCAGCACACCGGGGAGCTGTTTTTT.

This clonotype was detected once. A much larger clone differs by one base, so this may be a read error. This sequence joins TRBV11-3 and TRBJ2-5; 7 nucleotides agree with TRBD1. J lost 0 bases, V lost 1 base, and 2 bases had no gene match. Looked up from germline, CDR1 is SGHNT and CDR2 is YENEEA. The CDR3 is 15 residues long. The CDR3 is CASSLGQGDQETQYF. CDR3 DNA sequence: TGTGCCAGCAGCTTAGGACAGGGAGACCAAGAGACCCAGTACTTC.

This clonotype was seen many times. The chain couples TRBV6-5 to TRBJ1-2; D gene unclear. The V gene's germline CDR1 is MNHEY and CDR2 SVGAGI. The CDR3 runs 13 residues. V shed 3 bases and J shed 6 bases, with 11 bases lying between them. CDR3 protein: CASSYGSPDGYTF. CDR3 nucleotide sequence: TGTGCCAGCAGTTATGGGTCGCCGGATGGCTACACCTTC.

This clonotype was seen ten or more times. This chain links TRBV6-5 with TRBJ2-5; possibly TRBD2 for D (5 bases). The CDR3 has 15 amino acids. Germline values: CDR1 MNHEY, CDR2 SVGAGI. V was shortened by 4 bases and J by 5 bases, with 17 bases between the two germline ends. CDR3 residues: CASSSLRTSVETQYF. The CDR3, as DNA: TGTGCCAGCAGTTCCTTAAGGACTTCTGTGGAGACCCAGTACTTC.

The chain joins TRBV12-5 to TRBJ2-7, with D uncertain. This CDR3 comprises 15 residues. CDR1 LGHNT and CDR2 FRNRAP come from the germline V gene. Trimming removed 2 bases at V and 0 bases at J, with 11 bases between. The CDR3 reads CASGLPSGGSYEQYF. Here the CDR3 DNA reads TGTGCTAGTGGTTTGCCCAGTGGTGGCTCCTACGAGCAGTACTTC.

In this sample, this clonotype turned up many times. V and J are TRBV2 and TRBJ2-5, with D perhaps TRBD1 (6 bases). CDR3 length equals 13 residues. Per the germline V gene, CDR1 is SNHLY and CDR2 is FYNNEI. Trimming shortened V by 5 bases and J by 4 bases, and 11 bases separated the two germline ends. The CDR3 loop is CASSPARGETQYF. In DNA form, the CDR3 reads TGTGCCAGCAGTCCTGCCAGGGGAGAGACCCAGTACTTC.

This clonotype has a count of ten or more. V and J are TRBV6-5 and TRBJ1-1; the D gene is possibly TRBD1 (5 bases). The CDR3 runs 12 residues. V lost 2 bases and J lost 6, with 7 bases in between. Germline CDR1 MNHEY, CDR2 SVGAGI. The CDR3 DNA is TGTGCCAGCAGTTACCGAGGGGCTGAAGCTTTCTTT. Translated: CASSYRGAEAFF.

The V call is TRBV28, the J call TRBJ2-5; TRBD1 matches 7 bases. This CDR3 comprises 17 residues. The trim removed 1 base at V and 3 bases at J, leaving 11 bases unmatched. The germline V gene has CDR1 MDHEN and CDR2 SYDVKM. DNA for the CDR3: TGTGCCAGCAGTTTATTAGATCCCGGGACAGTTAAAGAGACCCAGTACTTC. Residues: CASSLLDPGTVKETQYF.

This clonotype has a single count. A read error is possible here, since a much larger clone lies one base away. The chain combines TRBV4-1 with TRBJ2-7; 8 bases align to TRBD2. V was pared by 0 bases and J by 6 bases, with 10 bases of the junction left unmatched. Germline CDR1 reads MGHRA; CDR2 reads YSYEKL. The CDR3 runs 16 residues. The CDR3 nucleotides read TGCGCCAGCAGCCAAGATGCGAAGCGGGGGTTACTCGAGCAGTACTTC. Translation gives CASSQDAKRGLLEQYF.